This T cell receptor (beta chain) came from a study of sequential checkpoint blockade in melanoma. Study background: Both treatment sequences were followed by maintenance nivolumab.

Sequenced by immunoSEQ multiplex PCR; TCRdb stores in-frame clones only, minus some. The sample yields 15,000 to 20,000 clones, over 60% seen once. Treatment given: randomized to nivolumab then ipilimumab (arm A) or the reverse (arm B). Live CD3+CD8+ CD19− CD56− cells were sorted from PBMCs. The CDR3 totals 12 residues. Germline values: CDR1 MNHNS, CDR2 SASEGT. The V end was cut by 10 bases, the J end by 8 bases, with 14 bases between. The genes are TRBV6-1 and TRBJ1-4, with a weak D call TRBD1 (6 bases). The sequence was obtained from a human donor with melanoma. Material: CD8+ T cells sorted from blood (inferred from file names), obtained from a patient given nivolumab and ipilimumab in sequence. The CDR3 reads CATQGQDEKLFF. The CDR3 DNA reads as TGTGCCACCCAGGGGCAAGACGAAAAACTGTTTTTT.